Listed here are 11 T cell receptor beta chains from one sample, sequenced in a study of blood T cell repertoires in COVID-19. Profiling relied on immunoSEQ multiplex PCR, and the TCRdb table lists in-frame clones only, not all of them. The data hold approximately 470,000 clones, with about nine tenths observed a single time. Specimen: PBMCs or T cells enriched from blood (not recorded which). These receptors were obtained from a woman younger than 35 who had recovered from COVID-19.

The gene calls are TRBV10-3 and TRBJ2-1, with TRBD2 identical over 10 bases. Looked up from germline, CDR1 is ENHRY and CDR2 is SYGVKD. The V segment lost 0 bases and the J segment 9 bases; nucleotides outside the gene matches: 5. This CDR3 is 15 amino acids long. As DNA, the CDR3 is TGTGCCATCAGTGAGTCCCTAGCGGGGGCGGGTGAGCAGTTCTTC. It codes for CAISESLAGAGEQFF.

The sample holds one count of this clone. This chain connects TRBV12-5 to TRBJ2-3, with TRBD2 matching over 12 bases. This CDR3 has 18 amino acids. The germline CDR1 and CDR2 sequences are LGHNT and FRNRAP. V dropped 4 bases and J dropped 2; count of bases not matched to a gene: 10. This CDR3 reads CASGSLASGGAPTDTQYF. The DNA for the CDR3 is TGTGCTAGTGGTTCCCTTGCTAGCGGGGGGGCCCCCACAGATACGCAGTATTTT. The variable domain in full, with the rest retrieved from reference TRBV12-5 and TRBJ2-3, is DARVTQTPRHKVTEMGQEVTMRCQPILGHNTVFWYRQTMMQGLELLAYFRNRAPLDDSGMPKDRFSAEMPDATLATLKIQPSEPRDSAVYFCASGSLASGGAPTDTQYFGPGTRLTVL.

The J gene is TRBJ2-7, the V gene TRBV5-3, with D possibly matching TRBD2 (5 bases). TRBV5-3 is an open reading frame, and its role is uncertain. CDR3 length: 16 amino acids. The germline V and J ends were trimmed by 4 bases and 6 bases, with 23 bases remaining between them. CDR3: CARSTFLVRGSGEQYF. In DNA form, the CDR3 reads TGTGCCAGAAGCACCTTCCTGGTAAGAGGGAGCGGCGAGCAGTACTTC.

The gene calls are TRBV30 and TRBJ1-1, with D maybe TRBD1 (6 bases). This CDR3 region has 13 residues. The V end was cut by 4 bases, the J end by 3 bases, with 12 bases between. Germline V gene lookup returns CDR1 GTSNPN and CDR2 SVGIG (reference sequence). CDR3 region: CAWTPGEHTEAFF. CDR3 bases: TGTGCCTGGACTCCAGGGGAGCACACTGAAGCTTTCTTT. The whole variable domain, remainder taken from reference TRBV30 and TRBJ1-1, is SQTIHQWPATLVQPVGSPLSLECTVEGTSNPNLYWYRQAAGRGLQLLFYSVGIGQISSEVPQNLSASRPQDRQFILSSKKLLLSDSGFYLCAWTPGEHTEAFFGQGTRLTVV.

The rearrangement links TRBV25-1 to TRBJ1-5; 7 bases are a match to TRBD1. The V gene's germline CDR1 is MGHDK and CDR2 SYGVNS. This CDR3 is 13 amino acids long. Unmatched junction bases numbered 7, after V lost 5 bases and J lost 9 bases. CDR3 sequence (DNA): TGTGCCAGCAGTAAACAGGGGTTTCGGCCCCAGCATTTT. As protein: CASSKQGFRPQHF.

The rearrangement uses TRBV29-1 and TRBJ1-2; a weak D match, TRBD1 (6 bases). The V and J ends lost 6 bases and 5 bases respectively, with 16 bases between them. The CDR3 is 13 residues long. Germline CDR1 is SQVTM and CDR2 is ANQGSEA. The CDR3 reads CSVEDSEGYGYTF. The CDR3 DNA is TGCAGCGTCGAGGACAGCGAGGGGTATGGCTACACCTTC.

This chain links TRBV19 with TRBJ1-2, with D uncertain. Per the germline V gene, CDR1 is LNHDA and CDR2 is SQIVND (reference sequence). CDR3 length: 11 amino acids. V was trimmed by 5 bases and J by 7 bases, leaving 8 bases between them. CDR3 bases: TGTGCCAGTAGTTCACGGGGTGGCTACACCTTC. It translates to CASSSRGGYTF.

For the CDR3, the DNA is TGTGCCAGCAGTTCTCCCAGTGGGACAGTGAGTTCACCCCTCCACTTT. Its protein product is CASSSPSGTVSSPLHF. The chain uses TRBV27 and TRBJ1-6; 7 bases map to TRBD1. This CDR3 contains 16 residues. Germline V lookup: CDR1 MNHEY, CDR2 SMNVEV (reference sequence). Losses at the gene ends were 4 bases for V and 9 bases for J; bases not matched to a gene: 12.

The chain recombines TRBV7-2 with TRBJ1-2, with D tentatively TRBD1 (5 bases). V was trimmed by 6 bases and J by 1 base, leaving 12 bases between them. Germline CDR1 reads SGHTA; CDR2 reads FQGNSA. CDR3 length equals 14 residues. The CDR3 DNA reads as TGTGCCAGCAGACCGGCAGGGTTTAACTATGGCTACACCTTC. Translating gives CASRPAGFNYGYTF.

The chain links TRBV3-1 (or the pseudogene TRBV3-2) to TRBJ2-7, with a weak D call TRBD2 (5 bases). The CDR3 has 12 residues. V lost 4 bases and J lost 7, with 11 bases in between. The V gene's germline CDR1 is LGHDT and CDR2 YNNKEL (reference sequence). The CDR3 here is CASSLGPGEQYF. Written as DNA, the CDR3 is TGTGCCAGCAGCCTCGGACCGGGGGAGCAGTACTTC.

This clone was seen more than once but under ten times. The chain is built from TRBV3-1 (or the pseudogene TRBV3-2) and TRBJ1-2; no firm D call. From germline, CDR1 is LGHDT and CDR2 YNNKEL (reference sequence). The CDR3 sequence is 17 residues long. The ends were cut back, 1 base at V and 1 base at J, with 16 bases in the middle. CDR3 DNA: TGTGCCAGCAGCCAAGCCCTCTGGGCTGAGGGTAACTATGGCTACACCTTC. It encodes CASSQALWAEGNYGYTF.